This entry concerns a single T cell receptor beta chain. Its specificity is not known. Via MiXCR, TCRdb re-called the 5' RACE reads, giving one row per CDR3 protein. This sample has some 1,600,000 distinct CDR3 sequences, with 25% to 35% found just once. This specimen comes from a study of identical twins. Among all donors, each was a healthy Caucasian. Study results and caveats: Zero-insertion analyses could be partly confounded by invariant MAIT and iNKT cells. Conclusions were based on cross-sectional statistical analysis, without following the same donors.

The germline V gene has CDR1 MNHNS and CDR2 SASEGT. The CDR3 runs 13 residues. Trimming removed 2 bases at V and 1 base at J, with 5 bases between. What was sequenced was cord blood. The chain links TRBV6-1 to TRBJ1-2, with D unresolved. The origin of this receptor is a newborn girl in good health. CDR3 residues: CASSEYSNYGYTF. Written as DNA, the CDR3 is TGTGCCAGCAGTGAATACAGTAACTATGGCTACACCTTC.